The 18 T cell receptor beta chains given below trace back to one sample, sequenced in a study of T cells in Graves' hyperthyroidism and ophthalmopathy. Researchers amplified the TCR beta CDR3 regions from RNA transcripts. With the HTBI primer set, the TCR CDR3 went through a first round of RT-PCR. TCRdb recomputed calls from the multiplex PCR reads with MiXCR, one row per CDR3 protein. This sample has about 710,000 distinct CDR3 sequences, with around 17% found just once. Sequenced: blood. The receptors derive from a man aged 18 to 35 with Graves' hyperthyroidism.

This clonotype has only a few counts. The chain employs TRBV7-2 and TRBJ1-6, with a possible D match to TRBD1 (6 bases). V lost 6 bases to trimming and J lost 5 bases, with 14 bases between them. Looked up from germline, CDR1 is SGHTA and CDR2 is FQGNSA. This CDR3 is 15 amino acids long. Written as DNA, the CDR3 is TGTGCCAGCAGTTCCGGACAGAGCCATAATTCACCCCTCCACTTT. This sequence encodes CASSSGQSHNSPLHF. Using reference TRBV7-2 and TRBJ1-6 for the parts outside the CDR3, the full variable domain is GAGVSQSPSNKVTEKGKDVELRCDPISGHTALYWYRQSLGQGLEFLIYFQGNSAPDKSGLPSDRFSAERTGGSVSTLTIQRTQQEDSAVYLCASSSGQSHNSPLHFGNGTRLTVT.

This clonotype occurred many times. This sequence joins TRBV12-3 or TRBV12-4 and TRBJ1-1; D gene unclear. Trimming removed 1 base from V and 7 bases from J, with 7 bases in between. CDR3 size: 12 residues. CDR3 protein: CASSLVGREAFF. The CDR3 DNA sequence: TGTGCCAGCAGTTTAGTCGGGCGTGAAGCTTTCTTT.

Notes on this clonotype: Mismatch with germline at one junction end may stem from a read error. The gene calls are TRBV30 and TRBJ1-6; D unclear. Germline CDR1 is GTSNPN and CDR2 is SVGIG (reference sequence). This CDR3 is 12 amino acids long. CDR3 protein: CVWRASNSPLHF. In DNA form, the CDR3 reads TGTGTCTGGAGGGCTAGTAATTCACCCCTCCACTTT. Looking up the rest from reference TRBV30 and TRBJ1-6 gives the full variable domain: SQTIHQWPATLVQPVGSPLSLECTVEGTSNPNLYWYRQAAGRGLQLLFYSVGIGQISSEVPQNLSASRPQDRQFILSSKKLLLSDSGFYLCVWRASNSPLHFGNGTRLTVT.

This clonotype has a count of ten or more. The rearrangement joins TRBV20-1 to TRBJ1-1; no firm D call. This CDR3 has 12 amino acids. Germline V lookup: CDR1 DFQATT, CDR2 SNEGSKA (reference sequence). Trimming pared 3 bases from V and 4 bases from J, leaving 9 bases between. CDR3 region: CSASDQPTEAFF. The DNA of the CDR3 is TGCAGTGCTAGTGATCAACCCACTGAAGCTTTCTTT.

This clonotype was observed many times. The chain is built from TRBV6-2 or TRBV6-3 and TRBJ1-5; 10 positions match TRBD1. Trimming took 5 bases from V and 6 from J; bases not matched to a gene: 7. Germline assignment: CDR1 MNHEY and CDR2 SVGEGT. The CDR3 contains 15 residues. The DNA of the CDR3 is TGTGCCAGCAGTACCGACAGGGGGCTAGGTCAGCCCCAGCATTTT. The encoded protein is CASSTDRGLGQPQHF.

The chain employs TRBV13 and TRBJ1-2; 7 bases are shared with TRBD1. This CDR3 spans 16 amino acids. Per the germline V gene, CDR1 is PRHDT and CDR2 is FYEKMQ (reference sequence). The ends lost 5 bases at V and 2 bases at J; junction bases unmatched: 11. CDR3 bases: TGTGCCAGCAGCACCAGTTCGACAGGGACGAACTATGGCTACACCTTC. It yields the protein CASSTSSTGTNYGYTF.

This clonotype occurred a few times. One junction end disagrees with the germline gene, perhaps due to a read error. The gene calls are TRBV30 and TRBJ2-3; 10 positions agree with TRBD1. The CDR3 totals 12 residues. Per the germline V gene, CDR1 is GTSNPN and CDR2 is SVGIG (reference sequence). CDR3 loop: CAEDRGTDTQYF. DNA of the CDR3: TGCGCCGAGGACAGGGGGACAGATACGCAGTATTTT.

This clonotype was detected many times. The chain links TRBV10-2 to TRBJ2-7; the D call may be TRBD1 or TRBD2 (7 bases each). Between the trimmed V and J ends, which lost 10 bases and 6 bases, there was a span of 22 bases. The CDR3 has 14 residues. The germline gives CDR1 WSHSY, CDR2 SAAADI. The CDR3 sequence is CATQGRARGAEQYF. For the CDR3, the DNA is TGCGCCACCCAAGGGAGGGCCAGGGGGGCCGAGCAGTACTTC.

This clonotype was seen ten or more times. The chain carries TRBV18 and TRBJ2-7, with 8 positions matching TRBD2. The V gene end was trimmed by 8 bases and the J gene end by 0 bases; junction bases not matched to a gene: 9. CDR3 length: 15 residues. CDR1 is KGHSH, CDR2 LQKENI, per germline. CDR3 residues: CASSLTSGPSYEQYF. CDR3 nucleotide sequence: TGTGCCAGCAGTCTAACTAGCGGTCCCTCCTACGAGCAGTACTTC.

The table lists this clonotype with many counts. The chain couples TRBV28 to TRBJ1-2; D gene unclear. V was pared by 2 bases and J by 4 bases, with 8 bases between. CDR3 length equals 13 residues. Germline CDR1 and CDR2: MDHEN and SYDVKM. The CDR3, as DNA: TGTGCCAGCAGTTTACTGGGTACCTATGGCTACACCTTC. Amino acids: CASSLLGTYGYTF.

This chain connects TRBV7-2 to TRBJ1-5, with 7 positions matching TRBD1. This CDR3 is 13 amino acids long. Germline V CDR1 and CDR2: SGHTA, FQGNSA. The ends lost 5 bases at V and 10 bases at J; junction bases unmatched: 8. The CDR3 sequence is CASSVDRAEPQHF. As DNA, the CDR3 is TGTGCCAGCAGCGTAGACAGGGCAGAACCCCAGCATTTT.

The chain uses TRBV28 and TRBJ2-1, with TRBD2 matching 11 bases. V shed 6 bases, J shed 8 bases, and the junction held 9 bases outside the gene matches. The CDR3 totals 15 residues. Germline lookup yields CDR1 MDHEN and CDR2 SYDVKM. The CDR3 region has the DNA TGTGCCAGCAGCCTTCTAGCGGGGGGCATCCATGAGCAGTTCTTC. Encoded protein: CASSLLAGGIHEQFF.

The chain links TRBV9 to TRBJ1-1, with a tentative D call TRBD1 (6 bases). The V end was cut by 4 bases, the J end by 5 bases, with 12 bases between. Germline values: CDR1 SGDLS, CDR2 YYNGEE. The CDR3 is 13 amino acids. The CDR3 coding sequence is TGTGCCAGCAGCCGGGGGGCTGATACTGAAGCTTTCTTT. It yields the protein CASSRGADTEAFF.

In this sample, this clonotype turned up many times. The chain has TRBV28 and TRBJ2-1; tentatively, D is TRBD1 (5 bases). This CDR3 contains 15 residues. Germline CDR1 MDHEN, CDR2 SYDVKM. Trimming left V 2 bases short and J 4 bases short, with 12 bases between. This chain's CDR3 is CASSLMGPVYNEQFF. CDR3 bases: TGTGCCAGCAGTTTAATGGGGCCCGTTTACAATGAGCAGTTCTTC.

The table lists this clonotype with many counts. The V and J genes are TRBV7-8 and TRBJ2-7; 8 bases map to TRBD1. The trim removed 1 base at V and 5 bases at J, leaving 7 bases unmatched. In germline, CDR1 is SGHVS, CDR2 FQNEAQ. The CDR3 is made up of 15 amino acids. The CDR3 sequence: CASSLGRGRGNEQYF. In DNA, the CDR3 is TGTGCCAGCAGCTTAGGCAGGGGGCGAGGCAACGAGCAGTACTTC.

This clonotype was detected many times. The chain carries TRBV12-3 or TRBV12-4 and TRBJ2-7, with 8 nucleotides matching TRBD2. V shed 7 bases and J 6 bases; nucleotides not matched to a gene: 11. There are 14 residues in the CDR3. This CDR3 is CASTPSRRGGEQYF. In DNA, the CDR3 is TGTGCCAGCACACCTTCCCGACGGGGGGGCGAGCAGTACTTC.

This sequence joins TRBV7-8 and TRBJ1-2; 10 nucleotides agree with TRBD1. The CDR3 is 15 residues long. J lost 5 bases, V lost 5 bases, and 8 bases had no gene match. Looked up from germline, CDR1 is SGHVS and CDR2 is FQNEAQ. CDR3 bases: TGTGCCAGCAGCCCCCTGACAGGGGGCAGGTATGGCTACACCTTC. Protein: CASSPLTGGRYGYTF.

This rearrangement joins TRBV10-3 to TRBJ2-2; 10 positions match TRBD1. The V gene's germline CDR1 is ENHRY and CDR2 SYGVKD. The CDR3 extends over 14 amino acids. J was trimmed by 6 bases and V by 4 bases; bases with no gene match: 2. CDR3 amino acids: CAISGDRGSGELFF. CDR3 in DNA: TGTGCCATCAGTGGGGACAGGGGCTCCGGGGAGCTGTTTTTT.